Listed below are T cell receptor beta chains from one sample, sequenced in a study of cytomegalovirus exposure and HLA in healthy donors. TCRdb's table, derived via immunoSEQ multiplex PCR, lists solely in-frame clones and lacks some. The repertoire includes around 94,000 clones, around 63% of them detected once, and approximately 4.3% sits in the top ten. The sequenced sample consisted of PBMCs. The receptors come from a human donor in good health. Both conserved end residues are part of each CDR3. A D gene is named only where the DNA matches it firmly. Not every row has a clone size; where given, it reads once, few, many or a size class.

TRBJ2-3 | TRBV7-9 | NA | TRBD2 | CASSLKLAGSTDTQYF | TGTGCCAGCAGCTTAAAACTAGCGGGAAGCACAGATACGCAGTATTTT
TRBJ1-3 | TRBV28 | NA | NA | CASSFHGSGNTIYF | TGTGCCAGCAGTTTTCACGGCTCTGGAAACACCATATATTTT
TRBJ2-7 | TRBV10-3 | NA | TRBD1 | CAISDRGRGLYEQYF | TGTGCCATCAGTGACCGGGGCAGGGGGCTTTACGAGCAGTACTTC
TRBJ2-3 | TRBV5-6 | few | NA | CASSLGAHTDTQYF | TGTGCCAGCAGCTTGGGGGCCCACACAGATACGCAGTATTTT
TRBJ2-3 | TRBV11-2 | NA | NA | CASSLAVVDWGDGTQYF | TGTGCCAGCAGCTTAGCCGTTGTAGACTGGGGAGACGGTACGCAGTATTTT
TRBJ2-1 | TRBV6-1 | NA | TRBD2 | CASTEIAGDDYNEQFF | TGTGCCAGCACTGAGATAGCGGGAGACGACTACAATGAGCAGTTCTTC
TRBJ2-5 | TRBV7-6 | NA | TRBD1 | CASSRGGWETQYF | TGTGCCAGCAGCAGAGGGGGCTGGGAGACCCAGTACTTC
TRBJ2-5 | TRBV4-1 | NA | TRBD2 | CASSHPGLKQETQYF | TGCGCCAGCAGCCACCCGGGACTAAAACAAGAGACCCAGTACTTC
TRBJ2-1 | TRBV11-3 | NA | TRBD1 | CASSLGRLAGGDEQFF | TGTGCCAGCAGCTTAGGTCGTCTGGCAGGGGGTGATGAGCAGTTCTTC
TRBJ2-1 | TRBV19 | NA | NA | CASSIGGAISYNEQFF | TGTGCCAGTAGTATAGGCGGGGCGATCTCCTACAATGAGCAGTTCTTC
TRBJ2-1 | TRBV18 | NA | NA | CASSLRQEAHNEQFF | TGTGCCAGCTCATTACGACAGGAGGCCCACAATGAGCAGTTCTTC
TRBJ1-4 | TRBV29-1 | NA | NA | CSVELRTNEKLFF | TGCAGCGTTGAACTCAGAACTAATGAAAAACTGTTTTTT
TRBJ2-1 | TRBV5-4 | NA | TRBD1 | CASSLVGTGHNEQFF | TGTGCCAGCAGCTTGGTTGGGACAGGGCACAATGAGCAGTTCTTC
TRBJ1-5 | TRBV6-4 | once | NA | CASAEGAHQPQHF | TGTGCCAGCGCGGAAGGGGCCCATCAGCCCCAGCATTTT
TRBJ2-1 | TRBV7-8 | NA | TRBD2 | CASSALALAGANEQFF | TGTGCCAGCAGCGCCTTAGCGCTAGCGGGAGCCAATGAGCAGTTCTTC
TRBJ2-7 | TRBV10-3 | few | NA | CAISEDSVFSYEQYF | TGTGCCATCAGTGAGGACAGTGTTTTCTCCTACGAGCAGTACTTC
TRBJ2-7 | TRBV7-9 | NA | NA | CASSPSGSSYEQYF | TGTGCCAGCAGCCCTTCCGGGAGCTCCTACGAGCAGTACTTC
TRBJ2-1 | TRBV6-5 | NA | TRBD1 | CASSVDRVYNEQFF | TGTGCCAGCAGTGTGGACAGGGTTTACAATGAGCAGTTCTTC
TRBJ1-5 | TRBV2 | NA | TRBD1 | CASKKDRGDNQPQHF | TGTGCCAGCAAGAAGGACAGGGGCGACAATCAGCCCCAGCATTTT
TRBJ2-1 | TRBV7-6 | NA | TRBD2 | CASSPSIAGSSYNEQFF | TGTGCCAGCAGCCCTAGCATAGCGGGATCCTCCTACAATGAGCAGTTCTTC
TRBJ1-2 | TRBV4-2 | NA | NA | CASSQDTGYGYTF | TGTGCCAGCAGCCAAGATACAGGCTATGGCTACACCTTC
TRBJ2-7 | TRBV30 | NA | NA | CAWARTENYEQYF | TGTGCCTGGGCCCGGACAGAGAATTACGAGCAGTACTTC
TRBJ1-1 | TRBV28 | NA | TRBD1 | CASSFRGRGTTEAFF | TGTGCCAGCAGTTTCAGGGGGCGCGGAACGACTGAAGCTTTCTTT
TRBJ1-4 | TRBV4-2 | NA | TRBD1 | CASSQEEGASEKLFF | TGTGCCAGCAGCCAGGAGGAGGGGGCATCGGAAAAACTGTTTTTT
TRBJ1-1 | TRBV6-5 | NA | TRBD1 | CASRGTAKMNTEAFF | TGTGCCAGCAGGGGGACAGCTAAGATGAACACTGAAGCTTTCTTT
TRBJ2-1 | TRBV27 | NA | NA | CASSLQDSSYNEQFF | TGTGCCAGCAGTTTACAGGATAGCTCCTACAATGAGCAGTTCTTC
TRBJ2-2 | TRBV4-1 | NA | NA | CASSPLGLLVNTGELFF | TGCGCCAGCAGCCCCCTCGGTTTGCTAGTGAACACCGGGGAGCTGTTTTTT
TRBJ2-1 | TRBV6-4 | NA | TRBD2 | CASSDSTSGYNEQFF | TGTGCCAGCAGTGACTCGACTAGCGGGTACAATGAGCAGTTCTTC
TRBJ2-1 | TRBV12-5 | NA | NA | CASGLVAGWGNEQFF | TGTGCTAGTGGTTTGGTGGCGGGATGGGGCAATGAGCAGTTCTTC
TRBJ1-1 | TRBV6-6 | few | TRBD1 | CASSYARGQASEAFF | TGTGCCAGCAGTTACGCGAGGGGACAGGCCTCTGAAGCTTTCTTT
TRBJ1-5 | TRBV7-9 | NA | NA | CASSLYNQPQHF | TGTGCCAGCAGCTTATATAATCAGCCCCAGCATTTT
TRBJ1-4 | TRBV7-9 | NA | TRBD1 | CASTPTGQDLFGKLFF | TGTGCCAGCACCCCGACAGGGCAGGATCTATTTGGAAAACTGTTTTTT
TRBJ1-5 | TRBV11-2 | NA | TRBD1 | CASSPRGSNQPQHF | TGTGCCAGCAGCCCCAGGGGGAGCAATCAGCCCCAGCATTTT
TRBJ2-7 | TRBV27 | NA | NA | CASRGLGYEQYF | TGTGCCAGCAGAGGTCTAGGCTACGAGCAGTACTTC
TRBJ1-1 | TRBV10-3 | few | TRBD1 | CAIRRTGGIYTEAFF | TGTGCCATCAGGCGGACAGGGGGCATTTATACTGAAGCTTTCTTT
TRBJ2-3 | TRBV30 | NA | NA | CAWQGVHTQYF | TGTGCCTGGCAAGGGGTGCATACGCAGTATTTT
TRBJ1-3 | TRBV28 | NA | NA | CASSTPQGRVIYF | TGTGCCAGCAGTACGCCACAGGGTCGTGTCATATATTTT